The 20 T cell receptor beta chains below come from one sample, sequenced in a study of identical twins. TCRdb re-called the 5' RACE reads through MiXCR, storing one row per CDR3 protein. The sample includes around 490,000 distinct CDR3 sequences, approximately 15% of them seen just once. These same records also appear under a second study, on yellow fever vaccine responses in identical twins.

Sequenced input: CD4+ T cells sorted from blood. The receptors shown here come from a woman aged 18-35 years in good health.

This clonotype has just a few counts. The chain has TRBV10-2 and TRBJ1-2; D unresolved. Germline loops: CDR1 WSHSY, CDR2 SAAADI. Trimming removed 3 bases from V and 6 bases from J, with 14 bases in between. CDR3 length: 14 residues. The CDR3, as DNA: TGCGCCAGCAGTGACGGCAGTCTCTCGCATGGCTACACCTTC. It codes for CASSDGSLSHGYTF.

This clonotype showed up many times. CDR3 amino acids: CATSDWTGDTQYF. The CDR3 DNA sequence: TGTGCCACCAGTGACTGGACAGGGGATACGCAGTATTTT. The genes are TRBV24-1 and TRBJ2-3; TRBD1 matches 8 bases. The CDR3 spans 13 residues. The J segment lost 6 bases and the V segment lost 4 bases, leaving 2 bases of the junction unmatched. In germline, CDR1 is KGHDR, CDR2 SFDVKD.

V gene TRBV5-1 combines with J gene TRBJ2-7, with a weak D call TRBD1 (6 bases). There are 14 residues in the CDR3. Deletions cut 2 bases from V and 4 bases from J, with 13 bases between. Germline CDR1 SGHRS, CDR2 YFSETQ. Here the CDR3 DNA reads TGCGCCAGCAGCTTCTCTCCAGGGGATTACGAGCAGTACTTC. Translation gives CASSFSPGDYEQYF. Full variable domain (remainder filled in from reference TRBV5-1 and TRBJ2-7): KAGVTQTPRYLIKTRGQQVTLSCSPISGHRSVSWYQQTPGQGLQFLFEYFSETQRNKGNFPGRFSGRQFSNSRSEMNVSTLELGDSALYLCASSFSPGDYEQYFGPGTRLTVT.

This clonotype was seen many times. This chain joins TRBV20-1 and TRBJ1-2; the D is unclear. V gave up 0 bases and J gave up 4 bases, with 6 bases separating them. CDR3 length equals 12 residues. Germline V gene sequence: CDR1 DFQATT, CDR2 SNEGSKA (reference sequence). The CDR3 coding sequence is TGCAGTGCTAGAGATCAGGTCTATGGCTACACCTTC. Its protein is CSARDQVYGYTF.

In this sample, this clonotype is medium-sized. CDR3 DNA: TGCGCCAGCAGCCAAAACAGGGGTATGGAGCAGTTCTTC. Translated, it gives CASSQNRGMEQFF. This rearrangement joins TRBV4-1 to TRBJ2-1; 7 positions match TRBD1. The CDR3 is 13 amino acids. Germline values: CDR1 MGHRA, CDR2 YSYEKL. V gave up 2 bases and J gave up 10 bases; unmatched junction bases: 5.

Only a few counts were recorded for this clonotype. This rearrangement joins TRBV7-2 to TRBJ1-2; a possible D gene is TRBD1 (5 bases). Between the trimmed V and J ends, which lost 5 bases and 7 bases, there was a span of 11 bases. CDR1 and CDR2 from the germline V gene are SGHTA and FQGNSA. The CDR3 consists of 12 residues. CDR3 sequence reads: CASSRGVAGYTF. The DNA of the CDR3 is TGTGCCAGCAGCAGAGGGGTAGCTGGCTACACCTTC.

This sequence joins TRBV7-9 and TRBJ2-7; unclear D gene. The CDR3 has 13 residues. The V end was cut by 5 bases, the J end by 9 bases, with 17 bases between. CDR1 SEHNR and CDR2 FQNEAQ come from the germline V gene (reference sequence). This chain's CDR3 is CASSQSLVGPQYF. The CDR3 nucleotides are TGTGCCAGCAGCCAATCGTTAGTAGGACCGCAGTACTTC. Together with reference TRBV7-9 and TRBJ2-7, the CDR3 gives the full variable domain: DTGVSQNPRHKITKRGQNVTFRCDPISEHNRLYWYRQTLGQGPEFLTYFQNEAQLEKSRLLSDRFSAERPKGSFSTLEIQRTEQGDSAMYLCASSQSLVGPQYFGPGTRLTVT.

The chain has TRBV6-1 and TRBJ2-7; TRBD1 is a possible D gene (5 bases). There are 14 residues in the CDR3. Germline lookup yields CDR1 MNHNS and CDR2 SASEGT. V gave up 7 bases and J gave up 0 bases, with 13 bases separating them. The CDR3 coding sequence is TGTGCCAGCAACGACAGACTGAGCTCCTACGAGCAGTACTTC. Protein sequence: CASNDRLSSYEQYF.

This clonotype showed up just a few times. The J gene is TRBJ2-3, the V gene TRBV7-3, with TRBD2 matching over 7 bases. This CDR3 spans 14 amino acids. The germline V gene encodes CDR1 SGHTA and CDR2 FQGTGA. Trimming cost V 4 bases and J 7 bases; bases outside gene matches: 8. CDR3 in DNA: TGTGCCAGCAGCTCCGGACTAGACTCCTATACGCAGTATTTT. Translated: CASSSGLDSYTQYF.

Many counts were recorded for this clonotype. The chain couples TRBV4-1 to TRBJ2-1, with 10 bases aligning to TRBD2. With V trimmed by 8 bases and J by 6 bases, 13 bases remained unmatched. CDR1 is MGHRA and CDR2 is YSYEKL in the germline V gene. CDR3 length: 16 residues. CDR3 sequence (DNA): TGCGCCAGCCGGGGGGAAGCGGGAGGGCCTCTCAATGAGCAGTTCTTC. It specifies CASRGEAGGPLNEQFF.

This clonotype was seen a handful of times. V gene TRBV20-1 combines with J gene TRBJ1-2; a possible D gene is TRBD1 (5 bases). Germline CDR1 reads DFQATT; CDR2 reads SNEGSKA (reference sequence). This CDR3 has 12 residues. V was cut by 6 bases and J by 4 bases, with 12 bases left in between. CDR3 bases: TGCAGTGCCCCGACAGACTCCTATGGCTACACCTTC. This gives the protein CSAPTDSYGYTF.

The chain uses TRBV12-3 or TRBV12-4 and TRBJ2-1; 8 positions match TRBD2. The ends lost 2 bases at V and 4 bases at J; junction bases unmatched: 4. The CDR3 is made up of 15 amino acids. Here the CDR3 reads CASSLRLAKYNEQFF. In DNA, the CDR3 is TGTGCCAGCAGTTTAAGACTAGCGAAATACAATGAGCAGTTCTTC.

The CDR3 coding sequence is TGTGCCAGCAGTCGATGGTTGGATCAGCCCCAGCATTTT. It translates to CASSRWLDQPQHF. The rearrangement uses TRBV6-2 or TRBV6-3 and TRBJ1-5; no definite D call. CDR1 is MNHEY, CDR2 SVGEGT, per germline. V was shortened by 5 bases and J by 5 bases, with 10 bases between the two germline ends. The length of the CDR3 is 13 residues.

This clonotype has only a few counts. The rearrangement joins TRBV5-6 to TRBJ2-2; TRBD1 or TRBD2 may be the D gene (5 bases each). The CDR3 is 14 residues long. Per germline, CDR1 SGHDT and CDR2 YYEEEE. V lost 6 bases to trimming and J lost 0 bases, with 9 bases between them. The CDR3 bases are TGTGCCAGCATCCGGGACCCGAACACCGGGGAGCTGTTTTTT. Encoded protein: CASIRDPNTGELFF.

This clonotype was picked up a small number of times. The chain recombines TRBV12-3 or TRBV12-4 with TRBJ2-1; 13 bases agree with TRBD2. This CDR3 is built from 14 residues. The V gene end was trimmed by 6 bases and the J gene end by 8 bases; junction bases not matched to a gene: 4. This CDR3 is CASRTSGGAHEQFF. The CDR3 coding sequence is TGTGCCAGCAGAACTAGCGGGGGGGCGCATGAGCAGTTCTTC.

This clonotype has only a few counts. The chain links TRBV7-9 to TRBJ2-7, with TRBD1 matching 9 bases. Germline CDR1 and CDR2: SEHNR and FQNEAQ (reference sequence). The CDR3 extends over 15 amino acids. V gave up 6 bases and J gave up 4 bases; unmatched junction bases: 10. CDR3 region: CASSPRDREQYEQYF. The CDR3, as DNA: TGTGCCAGCAGTCCCCGGGACAGGGAACAATACGAGCAGTACTTC.

The gene calls are TRBV12-3 or TRBV12-4 and TRBJ2-2; 14 bases map to TRBD2. There are 17 residues in the CDR3. Trimming at V came to 4 bases and at J to 6 bases, leaving 7 bases not matched to a gene. The CDR3 DNA sequence: TGTGCCAGCAGTTCCCGACTAGCGGGGGGGCGTGCCGGGGAGCTGTTTTTT. Its protein product is CASSSRLAGGRAGELFF.

This clonotype has at least ten counts. This chain uses TRBV12-3 or TRBV12-4 with TRBJ1-4, with D tentatively TRBD1 (5 bases). The ends were cut back, 5 bases at V and 8 bases at J, with 15 bases in the middle. The CDR3 is 14 residues long. The CDR3 is CASSPRTREEKLFF. Here the CDR3 DNA reads TGTGCCAGCAGTCCCCGGACAAGGGAGGAAAAACTGTTTTTT.

CDR3 sequence reads: CASSSQTARSLGDTQYF. Written as DNA, the CDR3 is TGTGCCAGCAGCTCCCAAACGGCGAGGAGTCTTGGAGATACGCAGTATTTT. The J gene is TRBJ2-3, the V gene TRBV5-8, with D unresolved. Germline values: CDR1 SGHTS, CDR2 YDEGEE. This CDR3 comprises 17 residues. The V gene lost 3 bases and the J gene lost 5 bases, with 22 bases spanning the gap.

The chain links TRBV7-2 to TRBJ2-2; D may correspond to TRBD1 or TRBD2 (6 bases each). Trimming stripped 5 bases from V and 4 bases from J, with 17 bases between. The CDR3 totals 16 residues. Per germline, CDR1 SGHTA and CDR2 FQGNSA. The CDR3 DNA reads as TGTGCCAGCAGCCAGGGGAGGCGGGATGTCACCGGGGAGCTGTTTTTT. Its protein product is CASSQGRRDVTGELFF.